What follows are 12 T cell receptor beta chains derived from one specimen sequenced in a study of lymphopenia after photon versus proton radiotherapy (dated by TCRdb to about 2019). To prepare the library, the immunoSEQ multiplex PCR assay was applied. TCRdb obtained this table from immuneACCESS and retained in-frame rearrangements with V and J assigned. These tables miss some clones; where compared with another copy, unresolved V genes account for less than half of the shortfall, and the remainder is unexplained. The sample records roughly 40,000 clones, around 83% of which are singletons. Jointly, the top ten make up approximately 10% of the sample. Sample: peripheral blood, taken from a patient treated with proton-based radiotherapy. These receptors were taken from an older woman with pancreatic cancer. Some clones in this sample may be carry-over from other donors' samples.

The CDR3 coding sequence is TGTGCCAGCAGACACAAACGACAGGGGACCTACGAGCAGTACTTC. It yields the protein CASRHKRQGTYEQYF. The chain uses TRBV6-6 and TRBJ2-7; 8 nucleotides agree with TRBD1. V shed 6 bases, J shed 2 bases, and the junction held 9 bases outside the gene matches. CDR1 and CDR2 from the germline V gene are MNHNY and SVGAGI (reference sequence). The CDR3 loop spans 15 amino acids.

The CDR3: CAWINRGDRAHSGANVLTF. The CDR3 DNA is TGTGCCTGGATAAATAGGGGGGACAGGGCCCACTCTGGGGCCAACGTCCTGACTTTC. The chain employs TRBV30 and TRBJ2-6; 9 positions agree with TRBD1. Looked up from germline, CDR1 is GTSNPN and CDR2 is SVGIG (reference sequence). V shed 4 bases, J shed 0 bases, and the junction held 13 bases outside the gene matches. This CDR3 has 19 residues.

This sequence joins TRBV27 and TRBJ1-5; D unclear. The CDR3 is made up of 16 amino acids. Trimming shortened V by 4 bases and J by 7 bases, and 20 bases separated the two germline ends. The germline V gene has CDR1 MNHEY and CDR2 SMNVEV (reference sequence). Here the CDR3 reads CASSWARPGLGQPQHF. The DNA for the CDR3 is TGTGCCAGCAGTTGGGCCCGACCGGGTCTGGGACAGCCCCAGCATTTT.

The V gene is TRBV7-8, the J gene TRBJ1-1; TRBD1 is a possible D gene (5 bases). The V end was cut by 4 bases, the J end by 3 bases, with 9 bases between. Germline V gives CDR1 SGHVS, CDR2 FQNEAQ. This CDR3 is built from 13 residues. CDR3 sequence: CASSSTVYTEAFF. The CDR3 bases are TGTGCCAGCAGCTCGACAGTTTACACTGAAGCTTTCTTT.

This chain uses TRBV14 with TRBJ2-1, with 8 bases fitting TRBD2. This CDR3 is built from 16 residues. The germline CDR1 and CDR2 sequences are SGHDN and FVKESK. V was clipped by 2 bases and J by 4 bases; unmatched bases: 7. CDR3 nucleotides: TGTGCCAGCAGCCAAACGGGGCGGGAGGTTTACAATGAGCAGTTCTTC. Translated: CASSQTGREVYNEQFF.

This chain uses TRBV7-2 with TRBJ1-4, with D hard to call. The CDR3 spans 17 residues. CDR1 and CDR2 (germline): SGHTA, FQGNSA. V lost 5 bases and J 0 bases, leaving 16 bases between the germline ends. The CDR3 sequence: CASSPSGPRATNEKLFF. For the CDR3, the DNA is TGTGCCAGCAGCCCCTCCGGTCCGCGGGCAACTAATGAAAAACTGTTTTTT.

This clone was seen more than once but under ten times. The gene calls are TRBV10-3 and TRBJ2-7, with D perhaps given as TRBD1 or TRBD2 (5 bases each). The CDR3 sequence is 14 residues long. The germline CDR1 and CDR2 sequences are ENHRY and SYGVKD. V gave up 3 bases and J gave up 2 bases, with 11 bases separating them. CDR3 sequence (DNA): TGTGCCATCAGTGATCCGGGGCAGACCTACGAGCAGTACTTC. Translation: CAISDPGQTYEQYF.

There are a few counts of this clone. The chain is built from TRBV19 and TRBJ1-5; 9 nucleotides line up with TRBD1. Germline V gene lookup returns CDR1 LNHDA and CDR2 SQIVND (reference sequence). The CDR3 is 15 amino acids. After removal of 7 bases from V and 7 bases from J, the junction contained 11 bases not matched to a gene. CDR3 sequence (DNA): TGTGCCAGTACCGAAACAGGGGGCGCAGGCCAGCCCCAGCATTTT. Translated: CASTETGGAGQPQHF.

This clone showed up just once. This rearrangement joins TRBV7-2 to TRBJ1-4; D is undetermined. The V and J ends lost 2 bases and 5 bases respectively, with 6 bases between them. Germline CDR1 SGHTA, CDR2 FQGNSA. The CDR3 sequence is 13 residues long. The CDR3 DNA follows: TGTGCCAGCAGCTTATGGGAGAATGAAAAACTGTTTTTT. This codes for CASSLWENEKLFF. The whole variable domain, filled in from reference TRBV7-2 and TRBJ1-4, reads GAGVSQSPSNKVTEKGKDVELRCDPISGHTALYWYRQSLGQGLEFLIYFQGNSAPDKSGLPSDRFSAERTGGSVSTLTIQRTQQEDSAVYLCASSLWENEKLFFGSGTQLSVL.

This rearrangement joins TRBV5-5 to TRBJ2-7; 7 bases fit TRBD1. The CDR3 is 15 amino acids. Germline CDR1 SGHKS, CDR2 YYEKEE (reference sequence). V shed 3 bases, J shed 2 bases, and the junction held 8 bases outside the gene matches. The CDR3 coding sequence is TGTGCCAGCAGCTACCGGACAGGCATAACCTACGAGCAGTACTTC. Translation gives CASSYRTGITYEQYF.

The chain employs TRBV18 and TRBJ1-1, with 9 bases that match TRBD1. Trimming removed 4 bases from V and 0 bases from J; junction bases left unmatched: 6. The CDR3 is 16 amino acids. CDR1 and CDR2 (germline): KGHSH, LQKENI. The chain's CDR3 is CASSLTGGRLNTEAFF. The CDR3 nucleotides are TGTGCCAGCTCACTTACAGGGGGCCGGTTGAACACTGAAGCTTTCTTT.

This chain joins TRBV6-1 and TRBJ1-6, with D possibly TRBD1 on 6 matching bases. Germline loops: CDR1 MNHNS, CDR2 SASEGT. The V end lost 0 bases, the J end lost 12 bases, and 15 bases lay between the germline ends. The CDR3 loop spans 15 amino acids. CDR3 loop: CASSEADTTGLPLHF. The CDR3 DNA follows: TGTGCCAGCAGTGAAGCGGATACGACAGGTTTACCCCTCCACTTT.